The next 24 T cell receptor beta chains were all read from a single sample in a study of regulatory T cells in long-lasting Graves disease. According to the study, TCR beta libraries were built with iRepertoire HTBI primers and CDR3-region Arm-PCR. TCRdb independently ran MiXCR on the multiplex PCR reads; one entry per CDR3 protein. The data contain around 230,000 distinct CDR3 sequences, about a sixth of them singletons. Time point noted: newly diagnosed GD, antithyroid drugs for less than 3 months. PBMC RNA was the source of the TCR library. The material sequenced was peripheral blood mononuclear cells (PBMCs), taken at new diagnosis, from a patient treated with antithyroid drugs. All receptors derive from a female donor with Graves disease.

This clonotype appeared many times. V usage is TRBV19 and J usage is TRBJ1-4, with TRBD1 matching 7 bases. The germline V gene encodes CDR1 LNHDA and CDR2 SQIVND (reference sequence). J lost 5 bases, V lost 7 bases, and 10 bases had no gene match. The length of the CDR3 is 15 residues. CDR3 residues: CASMGWDSLNEKLFF. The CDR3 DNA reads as TGTGCCAGTATGGGATGGGACAGCCTAAATGAAAAACTGTTTTTT.

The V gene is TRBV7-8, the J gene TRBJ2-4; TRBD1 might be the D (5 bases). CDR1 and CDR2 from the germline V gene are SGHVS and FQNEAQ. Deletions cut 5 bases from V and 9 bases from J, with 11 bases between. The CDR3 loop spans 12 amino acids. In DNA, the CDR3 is TGTGCCAGCAGCGGGGCCTTGGGCATTCAGTACTTC. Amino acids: CASSGALGIQYF.

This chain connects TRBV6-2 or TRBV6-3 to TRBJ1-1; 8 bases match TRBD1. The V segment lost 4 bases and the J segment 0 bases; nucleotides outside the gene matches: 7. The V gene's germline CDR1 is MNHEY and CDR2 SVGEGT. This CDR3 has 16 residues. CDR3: CASSSPGQVVNTEAFF. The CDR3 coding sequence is TGTGCCAGCAGTTCCCCGGGACAGGTAGTGAACACTGAAGCTTTCTTT.

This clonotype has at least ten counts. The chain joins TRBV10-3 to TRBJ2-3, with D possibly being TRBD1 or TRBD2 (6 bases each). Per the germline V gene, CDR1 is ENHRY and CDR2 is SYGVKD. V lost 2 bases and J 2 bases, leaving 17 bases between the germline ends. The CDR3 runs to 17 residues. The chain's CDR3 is CAISEQEGVQDTDTQYF. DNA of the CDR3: TGTGCCATCAGTGAGCAGGAGGGGGTTCAGGACACAGATACGCAGTATTTT.

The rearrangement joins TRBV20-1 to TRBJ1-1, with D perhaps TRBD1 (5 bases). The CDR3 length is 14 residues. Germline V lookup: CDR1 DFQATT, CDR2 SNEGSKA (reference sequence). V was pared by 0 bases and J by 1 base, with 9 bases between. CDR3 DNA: TGCAGTGCTAGAGATCGGGGCGGGAACACTGAAGCTTTCTTT. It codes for CSARDRGGNTEAFF.

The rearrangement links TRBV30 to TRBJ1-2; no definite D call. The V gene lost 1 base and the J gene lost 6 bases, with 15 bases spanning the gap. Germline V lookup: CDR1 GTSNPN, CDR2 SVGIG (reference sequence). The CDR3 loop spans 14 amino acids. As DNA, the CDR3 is TGTGCCTGGAGTGAGGCCAATGGGCTCAATGGCTACACCTTC. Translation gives CAWSEANGLNGYTF.

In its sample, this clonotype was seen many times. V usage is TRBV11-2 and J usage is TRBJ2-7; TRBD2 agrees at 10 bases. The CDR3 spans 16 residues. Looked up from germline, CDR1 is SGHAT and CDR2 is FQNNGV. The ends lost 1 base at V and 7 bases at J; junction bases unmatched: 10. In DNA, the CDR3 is TGTGCCAGCAGCTTAGTAGGAGGGACTAGCGCCCGAGAGCAGTACTTC. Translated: CASSLVGGTSAREQYF.

The CDR3 DNA is TGTGCCAGTAGTATTCCGGGACAGGGAACAGATACGCAGTATTTT. Its translation is CASSIPGQGTDTQYF. The chain is built from TRBV19 and TRBJ2-3; TRBD1 agrees at 9 bases. The junction had 4 bases not matched to a gene; V was cut back by 3 bases and J by 3 bases. The CDR3 totals 15 residues. CDR1 is LNHDA, CDR2 SQIVND, per germline (reference sequence).

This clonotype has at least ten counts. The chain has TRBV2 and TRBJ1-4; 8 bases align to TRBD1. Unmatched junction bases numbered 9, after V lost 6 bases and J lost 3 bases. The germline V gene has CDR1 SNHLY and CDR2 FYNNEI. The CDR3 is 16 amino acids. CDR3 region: CASRAGTGLSNEKLFF. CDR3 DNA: TGTGCCAGCAGAGCCGGGACAGGATTATCTAATGAAAAACTGTTTTTT.

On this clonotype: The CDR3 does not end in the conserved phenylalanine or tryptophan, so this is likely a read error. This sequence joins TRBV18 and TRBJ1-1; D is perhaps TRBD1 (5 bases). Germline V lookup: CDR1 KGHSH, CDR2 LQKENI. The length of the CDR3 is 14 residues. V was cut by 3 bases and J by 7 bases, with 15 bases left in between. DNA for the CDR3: TGTGCCAGCTCACCCCCAGGTTGGGGCGGTGAAGCTTTCCTT. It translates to CASSPPGWGGEAFL.

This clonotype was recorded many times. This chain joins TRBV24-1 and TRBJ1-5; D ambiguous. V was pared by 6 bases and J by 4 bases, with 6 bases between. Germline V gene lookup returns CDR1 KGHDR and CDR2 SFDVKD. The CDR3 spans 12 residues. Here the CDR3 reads CATSKGNQPQHF. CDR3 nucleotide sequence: TGTGCCACCAGTAAGGGAAATCAGCCCCAGCATTTT.

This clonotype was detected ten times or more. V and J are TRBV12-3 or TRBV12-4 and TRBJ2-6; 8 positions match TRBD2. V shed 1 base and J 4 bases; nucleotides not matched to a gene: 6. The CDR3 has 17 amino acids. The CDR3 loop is CASSLGTGRAGANVLTF. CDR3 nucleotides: TGTGCCAGCAGTTTAGGAACCGGGAGGGCAGGGGCCAACGTCCTGACTTTC.

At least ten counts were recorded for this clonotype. CDR3 coding DNA: TGCGCCAGCAGCTACGACAGCCCCGCGGGCTACACCTTC. Amino acid sequence: CASSYDSPAGYTF. The chain combines TRBV5-1 with TRBJ1-2; perhaps TRBD1 as D (5 bases). V dropped 3 bases and J dropped 8 bases, with 14 bases sitting between them. Per the germline V gene, CDR1 is SGHRS and CDR2 is YFSETQ. The CDR3 extends over 13 amino acids.

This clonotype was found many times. CDR3 sequence reads: CASGWDTEAFF. In nucleotides, the CDR3 is TGTGCCAGCGGTTGGGACACTGAAGCTTTCTTT. The chain combines TRBV2 with TRBJ1-1; D is unresolved. Trimming cost V 8 bases and J 3 bases, with 7 bases left between them. This CDR3 region has 11 residues. Looked up from germline, CDR1 is SNHLY and CDR2 is FYNNEI.

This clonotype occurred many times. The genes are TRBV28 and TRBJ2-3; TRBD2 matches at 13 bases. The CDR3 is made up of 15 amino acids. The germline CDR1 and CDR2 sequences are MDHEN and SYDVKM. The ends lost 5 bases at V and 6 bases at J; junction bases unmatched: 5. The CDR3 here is CASSELAGGTDTQYF. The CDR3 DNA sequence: TGTGCCAGCAGTGAACTAGCGGGAGGGACGGATACGCAGTATTTT.

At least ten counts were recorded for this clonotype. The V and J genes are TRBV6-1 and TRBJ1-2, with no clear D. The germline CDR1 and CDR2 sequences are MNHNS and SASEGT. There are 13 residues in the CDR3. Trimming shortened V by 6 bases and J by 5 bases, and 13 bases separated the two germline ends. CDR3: CASSPMDPYGYTF. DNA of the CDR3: TGTGCCAGCAGCCCAATGGACCCATATGGCTACACCTTC.

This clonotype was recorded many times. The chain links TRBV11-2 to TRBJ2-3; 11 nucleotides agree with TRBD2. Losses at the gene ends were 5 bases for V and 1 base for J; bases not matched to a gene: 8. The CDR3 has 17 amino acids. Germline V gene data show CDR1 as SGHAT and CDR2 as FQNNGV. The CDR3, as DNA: TGTGCCAGCAGCCTCTTAGCGGGAGGGCACGGCACAGATACGCAGTATTTT. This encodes CASSLLAGGHGTDTQYF.

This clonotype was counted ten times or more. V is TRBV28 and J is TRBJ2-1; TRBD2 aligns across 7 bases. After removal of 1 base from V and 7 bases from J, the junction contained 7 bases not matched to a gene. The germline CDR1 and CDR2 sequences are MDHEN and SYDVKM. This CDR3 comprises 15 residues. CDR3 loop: CASSLSDGGKNEQFF. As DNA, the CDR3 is TGTGCCAGCAGTTTATCGGACGGGGGGAAAAATGAGCAGTTCTTC.

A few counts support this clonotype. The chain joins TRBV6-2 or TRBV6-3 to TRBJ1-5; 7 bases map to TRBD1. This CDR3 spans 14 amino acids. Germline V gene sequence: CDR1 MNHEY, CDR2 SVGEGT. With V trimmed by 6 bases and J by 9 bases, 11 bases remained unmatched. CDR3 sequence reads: CASREGARDRPQHF. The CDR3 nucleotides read TGTGCCAGCAGGGAGGGGGCGCGGGATCGGCCCCAGCATTTT.

This chain's CDR3 is CASSHILAGGPESYEQYF. DNA of the CDR3: TGTGCCAGCAGCCACATACTAGCGGGAGGGCCAGAATCCTACGAGCAGTACTTC. The chain recombines TRBV11-1 with TRBJ2-7, with 13 bases matching TRBD2. The CDR3 is 18 amino acids. Trimming at V came to 5 bases and at J to 1 base, leaving 11 bases not matched to a gene. Germline CDR1 and CDR2: SGHAT and FQDESV (reference sequence). Supplemented by reference TRBV11-1 and TRBJ2-7, the full variable domain reads EAEVAQSPRYKITEKSQAVAFWCDPISGHATLYWYRQILGQGPELLVQFQDESVVDDSQLPKDRFSAERLKGVDSTLKIQPAELGDSAMYLCASSHILAGGPESYEQYFGPGTRLTVT.

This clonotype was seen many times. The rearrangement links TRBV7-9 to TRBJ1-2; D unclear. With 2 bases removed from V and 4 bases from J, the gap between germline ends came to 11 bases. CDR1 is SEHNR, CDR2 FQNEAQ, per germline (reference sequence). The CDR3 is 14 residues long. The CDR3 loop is CASSLSGVGYGYTF. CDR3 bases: TGTGCCAGCAGCTTATCTGGGGTGGGCTATGGCTACACCTTC.

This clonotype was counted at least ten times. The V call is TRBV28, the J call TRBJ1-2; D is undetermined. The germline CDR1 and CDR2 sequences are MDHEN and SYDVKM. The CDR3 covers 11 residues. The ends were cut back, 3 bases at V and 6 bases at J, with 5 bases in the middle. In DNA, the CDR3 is TGTGCCAGCAGTTTCCCCCATGGCTACACCTTC. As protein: CASSFPHGYTF.

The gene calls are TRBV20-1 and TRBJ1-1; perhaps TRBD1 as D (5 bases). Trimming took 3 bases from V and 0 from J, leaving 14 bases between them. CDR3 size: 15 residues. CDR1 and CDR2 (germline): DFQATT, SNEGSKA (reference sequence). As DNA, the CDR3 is TGCAGTGCTAGGAGTCAGCGGGGGGTGAACACTGAAGCTTTCTTT. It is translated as CSARSQRGVNTEAFF.

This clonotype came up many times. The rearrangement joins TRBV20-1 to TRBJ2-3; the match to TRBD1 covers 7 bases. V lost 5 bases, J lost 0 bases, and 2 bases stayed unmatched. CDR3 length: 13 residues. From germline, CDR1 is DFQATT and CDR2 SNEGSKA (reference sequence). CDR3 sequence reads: CSAGTASTDTQYF. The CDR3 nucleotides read TGCAGTGCTGGGACAGCAAGCACAGATACGCAGTATTTT.